This TCR beta chain is drawn from a study of blood T cell repertoires in COVID-19. Participants' reported clinical history set cohort assignment. Recovery among Cohort 3 donors was established by two negative PCRs, clearance, or symptom resolution. TCRdb's table, derived via immunoSEQ multiplex PCR, lists solely in-frame clones and lacks some. The sample has approximately 220,000 clones; around 90% are singletons. This sequence originates from a man aged 30-40 years who had recovered from COVID-19. Sequenced: PBMCs or T cells enriched from blood (not recorded which).

The CDR3 reads CASSFPGQRNAFF. CDR3 nucleotide sequence: TGTGCCAGCAGTTTCCCGGGACAGCGGAATGCTTTCTTT. This chain joins TRBV12-3 or TRBV12-4 and TRBJ1-1; 7 nucleotides match TRBD1. The CDR3 has 13 residues. The V segment lost 3 bases and the J segment 11 bases; nucleotides outside the gene matches: 9.